Below are 3 T cell receptor beta chains sequenced from a single sample in a study of beta chain features in type 1 diabetes. cDNA synthesis used the whole RNA isolate, giving expressed TCRB sequences. The repertoire was sequenced with immunoSEQ multiplex PCR; TCRdb's copy has only in-frame clones and lacks some. Of 200,000 to 300,000 clones in the sample, 25% to 30% are singletons; the top ten hold about 3.9%. The sequencing sample was made of central memory CD4+ T cells from blood. The source of these receptors is a man between 25 and 39 years old in good health.

This clone was detected a few times. J is TRBJ2-5 and V is TRBV30; 10 positions agree with TRBD2. Germline CDR1 and CDR2: GTSNPN and SVGIG (reference sequence). The CDR3 sequence is 19 residues long. Unmatched junction bases numbered 15, after V lost 0 bases and J lost 2 bases. CDR3 in amino acids: CAWSVKSLGSGGFQETQYF. The CDR3 region has the DNA TGTGCCTGGAGTGTAAAGTCTTTGGGTAGCGGGGGGTTTCAAGAGACCCAGTACTTC.

This sequence joins TRBV7-2 and TRBJ1-4; 10 nucleotides line up with TRBD1. With 2 bases clipped from V and 3 bases from J, the junction kept 6 bases outside the gene matches. The germline CDR1 and CDR2 sequences are SGHTA and FQGNSA. The CDR3 runs 17 residues. The chain's CDR3 is CASSLRQGARSNEKLFF. The CDR3 nucleotides are TGTGCCAGCAGCTTAAGACAGGGGGCGAGGTCTAATGAAAAACTGTTTTTT.

Ten or more counts support this clone. V usage is TRBV7-8 and J usage is TRBJ2-1; TRBD2 agrees at 8 bases. The trim removed 5 bases at V and 4 bases at J, leaving 10 bases unmatched. Per the germline V gene, CDR1 is SGHVS and CDR2 is FQNEAQ. This CDR3 is 16 amino acids long. CDR3 bases: TGTGCCAGCAGCCCCCTAGTAGCGGGACCGTACAATGAGCAGTTCTTC. It encodes CASSPLVAGPYNEQFF.